This T cell receptor (beta chain) derives from a study of blood T cells in healthy people across ages. CDR1 KGHSH and CDR2 LQKENI come from the germline V gene. This CDR3 spans 13 amino acids. V was cut by 4 bases and J by 5 bases, with 11 bases left in between. Total RNA extracted from each sample amounted to at least 6 micrograms. PCR was performed a second time for about 7 to 11 cycles using a sample-barcoded 5' primer and a J-beta primer mix. Each cDNA molecule was tagged by a template-switch adaptor that had 12 random nucleotides. TCRdb reprocessed the 5' RACE reads via MiXCR and lists one record per CDR3 protein. The table has 500,000 to 600,000 distinct CDR3 sequences, about 26% seen once.

This receptor was identified in a woman aged 70 to 79 in good health. The rearrangement uses TRBV18 and TRBJ2-5; D is uncertain. The sequencing sample was made of blood. For the CDR3, the DNA is TGTGCCAGCTCACTCCATCGGGCTGAGACCCAGTACTTC. The encoded protein is CASSLHRAETQYF.